The clone carrying this T cell receptor (beta chain) has ten or more counts. V was shortened by 8 bases and J by 5 bases, with 18 bases between the two germline ends. Looked up from germline, CDR1 is GTSNPN and CDR2 is SVGIG (reference sequence). CDR3 length: 13 residues. This library used about 400 ng RNA and molecular barcoded adaptors spanning alpha/delta and beta/gamma chains. TCRdb reprocessed the reads via MiXCR and lists one record per CDR3 protein. Here the sample spans 30,000 to 40,000 distinct CDR3 sequences, 13% to 15% being singletons. This entry belongs to a study of read filtering for tumor transcriptome and immune sequencing. Bone marrow was sampled from every patient at the time of active disease.

Sample: a population of CD138-negative cells sorted from bone marrow. This chain joins TRBV30 and TRBJ1-1; D gene ambiguous. This clonotype was sampled from a donor at least 40 years old with multiple myeloma. CDR3 loop: CALDPAASTEAFF. The CDR3 DNA reads TGTGCCCTCGACCCGGCAGCTAGTACTGAAGCTTTCTTT.